This T cell receptor beta chain came from a study of shared clonotypes between healthy human individuals. TCRdb keeps only in-frame clones here, not all; method: immunoSEQ multiplex PCR. The sample has roughly 1,500,000 clones; approximately 98.5% are singletons. With 0 bases clipped from V and 15 bases from J, the junction kept 16 bases outside the gene matches. Looked up from germline, CDR1 is SGHRS and CDR2 is YFSETQ. The CDR3 totals 16 residues. What was sequenced was naive CD4+ T cells sorted from blood. As to subset: CD45RA+ positively selected. The clonotype comes from a man aged 25 to 40 in good health. The chain employs TRBV5-1 and TRBJ2-1, with TRBD1 matching 9 bases. CDR3 nucleotide sequence: TGCGCCAGCAGCTTGGTGGGGGGACAGGGAGGACAGCGGCCGTTCTTC. Translated: CASSLVGGQGGQRPFF.